These 30 T cell receptor beta chains originate from one sample sequenced in a study of blood T cell repertoires in COVID-19. Libraries were prepared by immunoSEQ multiplex PCR; TCRdb keeps only in-frame clonotypes and omits some of them. Of about 210,000 clones in the sample, approximately 86% were seen once. The sample taken for sequencing was PBMCs or T cells enriched from blood (not recorded which). The receptors were gathered from a man aged 18 to 29 with acute COVID-19.

This clone was observed at least ten times. This chain uses TRBV6-5 with TRBJ1-5; D possibly corresponds to TRBD1 (5 bases). The germline CDR1 and CDR2 sequences are MNHEY and SVGAGI. V was clipped by 2 bases and J by 4 bases, with 6 bases between them. This CDR3 region has 13 residues. The CDR3 region has the DNA TGTGCCAGCAGTTACGACAGAAATCAGCCCCAGCATTTT. The encoded protein is CASSYDRNQPQHF.

This clone was picked up one time. The CDR3 nucleotides are TGTGCCTGGAGTGCACACTACGAGCAGTACTTC. Translated: CAWSAHYEQYF. V and J are TRBV30 and TRBJ2-7; D gene ambiguous. CDR1 and CDR2 (germline): GTSNPN, SVGIG (reference sequence). The CDR3 covers 11 residues. Trimming cost V 1 base and J 3 bases, with 4 bases left between them.

Concerning this clone: Other DNA sequences in the sample encode the same CDR3. This sequence joins TRBV7-9 and TRBJ1-1, with 9 bases matching TRBD1. Germline values: CDR1 SEHNR, CDR2 FQNEAQ (reference sequence). After removal of 4 bases from V and 2 bases from J, the junction contained 2 bases not matched to a gene. The CDR3 contains 14 residues. This CDR3 reads CASSSGQGNTEAFF. The CDR3 DNA reads as TGTGCCAGCAGCTCGGGACAGGGTAACACTGAAGCTTTCTTT. The whole variable domain, remainder taken from reference TRBV7-9 and TRBJ1-1, is DTGVSQNPRHKITKRGQNVTFRCDPISEHNRLYWYRQTLGQGPEFLTYFQNEAQLEKSRLLSDRFSAERPKGSFSTLEIQRTEQGDSAMYLCASSSGQGNTEAFFGQGTRLTVV.

The chain has TRBV5-6 and TRBJ2-1, with unresolved D. Trimming removed 6 bases from V and 6 bases from J, with 7 bases in between. From germline, CDR1 is SGHDT and CDR2 YYEEEE. The CDR3 consists of 11 residues. CDR3 region: CASTRFNEQFF. The CDR3, as DNA: TGTGCCAGCACTAGGTTCAATGAGCAGTTCTTC.

This rearrangement joins TRBV25-1 to TRBJ1-3; tentatively, D is TRBD1 (5 bases). The germline V gene encodes CDR1 MGHDK and CDR2 SYGVNS. Trimming cost V 1 base and J 4 bases, with 11 bases left between them. The CDR3 runs to 15 residues. The CDR3 coding sequence is TGTGCCAGCAGTGAATTAGGGGCAGTAGGAAACACCATATATTTT. Translated, it gives CASSELGAVGNTIYF.

Only one count was recorded for this clone. This chain connects TRBV7-3 to TRBJ2-3; the match to TRBD2 covers 8 bases. V shed 4 bases, J shed 2 bases, and the junction held 11 bases outside the gene matches. This CDR3 spans 17 amino acids. Germline V gene lookup returns CDR1 SGHTA and CDR2 FQGTGA. As DNA, the CDR3 is TGTGCCAGCAGCTCCTTCGGGAGGGGAAGCACCACAGATACGCAGTATTTT. Protein: CASSSFGRGSTTDTQYF.

The rearrangement joins TRBV6-1 to TRBJ2-1, with a weak D call TRBD2 (5 bases). Deletions cut 9 bases from V and 0 bases from J, with 12 bases between. The CDR3 sequence is 14 residues long. Germline-derived CDR1 and CDR2 are MNHNS and SASEGT. The CDR3 DNA sequence: TGTGCCAGGCTTAGCGAATCCTCCTACAATGAGCAGTTCTTC. It is translated as CARLSESSYNEQFF.

The chain is built from TRBV7-9 and TRBJ1-1; 9 bases match TRBD1. The CDR3 consists of 15 residues. V lost 4 bases to trimming and J lost 7 bases; unmatched junction nucleotides: 10. Germline V gene sequence: CDR1 SEHNR, CDR2 FQNEAQ (reference sequence). The CDR3 here is CASSSPGQGVDEAFF. The CDR3 region has the DNA TGTGCCAGCAGCTCACCGGGACAGGGAGTTGATGAAGCTTTCTTT.

The chain has TRBV4-2 and TRBJ1-1; TRBD1 might be the D (6 bases). CDR1 LGHNA and CDR2 YNFKEQ come from the germline V gene. V lost 1 base, J lost 5 bases, and 8 bases lay in between. The CDR3 spans 13 residues. CDR3 nucleotides: TGTGCCAGCAGCCAAGCAGGGGTTACTGAAGCTTTCTTT. Protein product: CASSQAGVTEAFF.

The CDR3 sequence: CASSLGNTIYF. The CDR3 DNA reads TGTGCCAGCAGTCTCGGAAACACCATATATTTT. The rearrangement uses TRBV12-3 or TRBV12-4 and TRBJ1-3, with D uncertain. The CDR3 totals 11 residues. V lost 5 bases to trimming and J lost 4 bases, with 3 bases between them.

The chain combines TRBV9 with TRBJ1-5; TRBD1 aligns across 10 bases. V lost 4 bases, J lost 0 bases, and 4 bases stayed unmatched. There are 16 residues in the CDR3. Germline V lookup: CDR1 SGDLS, CDR2 YYNGEE. CDR3 amino acids: CASSQGQGYSNQPQHF. CDR3 coding DNA: TGTGCCAGCAGCCAGGGACAGGGGTATAGCAATCAGCCCCAGCATTTT.

The chain combines TRBV15 with TRBJ2-3; no reliable D call. Trimming left V 3 bases short and J 7 bases short, with 20 bases between. Germline lookup yields CDR1 LNHNV and CDR2 YYDKDF (reference sequence). The CDR3 sequence is 16 residues long. The CDR3 spells CATSSGVSWPDNTQYF. CDR3 nucleotide sequence: TGTGCCACCAGCAGCGGAGTCTCCTGGCCGGATAATACGCAGTATTTT.

The chain has TRBV29-1 and TRBJ2-1; 13 bases match TRBD2. J lost 4 bases, V lost 1 base, and 1 base had no gene match. The CDR3 length is 15 residues. Germline loops: CDR1 SQVTM, CDR2 ANQGSEA. CDR3: CSVEGTSGSYNEQFF. The CDR3 bases are TGCAGCGTTGAAGGGACTAGCGGGAGTTACAATGAGCAGTTCTTC.

The rearrangement links TRBV7-6 to TRBJ2-7, with D tentatively TRBD2 (7 bases). V gave up 1 base and J gave up 7 bases, with 11 bases separating them. Germline V CDR1 and CDR2: SGHVS, FNYEAQ. The CDR3 has 13 residues. The CDR3 loop is CASSLDGGREQYF. The CDR3 nucleotides are TGTGCCAGCAGCTTAGACGGGGGGCGGGAGCAGTACTTC.

This clone was observed once. The chain links TRBV28 to TRBJ1-4, with unresolved D. The CDR3 is 15 amino acids. The germline gives CDR1 MDHEN, CDR2 SYDVKM. Trimming removed 5 bases from V and 0 bases from J, with 10 bases in between. In nucleotides, the CDR3 is TGTGCCAGCAGTCTTATCTATTCAACTAATGAAAAACTGTTTTTT. It translates to CASSLIYSTNEKLFF.

This chain uses TRBV18 with TRBJ2-7; the match to TRBD2 covers 7 bases. Germline V lookup: CDR1 KGHSH, CDR2 LQKENI. Unmatched junction bases numbered 8, after V lost 4 bases and J lost 5 bases. The CDR3 is 14 residues long. In DNA, the CDR3 is TGTGCCAGCTCACGCGCCCGGACTAGTGACGAGCAGTACTTC. Translated: CASSRARTSDEQYF.

V is TRBV7-8 and J is TRBJ2-7; D is undetermined. Germline V lookup: CDR1 SGHVS, CDR2 FQNEAQ. V was clipped by 5 bases and J by 6 bases, with 17 bases between them. There are 14 residues in the CDR3. The DNA for the CDR3 is TGTGCCAGCAGCGCGAGACTTAGAACCGGCGAGCAGTACTTC. Protein: CASSARLRTGEQYF.

The gene calls are TRBV30 and TRBJ1-5, with a possible D match to TRBD1 (5 bases). This CDR3 has 14 residues. The germline V gene has CDR1 GTSNPN and CDR2 SVGIG (reference sequence). The ends were cut back, 2 bases at V and 4 bases at J, with 12 bases in the middle. The CDR3 nucleotides read TGTGCCTGGAGTTCAAGGGGCGGAAATCAGCCCCAGCATTTT. The encoded protein is CAWSSRGGNQPQHF.

The V gene is TRBV28, the J gene TRBJ2-4, with 10 nucleotides matching TRBD2. The germline CDR1 and CDR2 sequences are MDHEN and SYDVKM. The CDR3 is made up of 16 amino acids. The J segment lost 0 bases and the V segment lost 6 bases, leaving 5 bases of the junction unmatched. As DNA, the CDR3 is TGTGCCAGCAGCACTAGCGGGGAGCTAGCCAAAAACATTCAGTACTTC. Translation gives CASSTSGELAKNIQYF.

In its sample, this clone was seen once. The V and J genes are TRBV13 and TRBJ2-1; TRBD2 might be the D (6 bases). The CDR3 runs to 12 residues. V was clipped by 2 bases and J by 9 bases, with 8 bases between them. Looked up from germline, CDR1 is PRHDT and CDR2 is FYEKMQ (reference sequence). CDR3 nucleotide sequence: TGTGCCAGCAGCTTATTGGGAGGTGAGCAGTTCTTC. Translating gives CASSLLGGEQFF.

The chain recombines TRBV30 with TRBJ1-1; TRBD1 might be the D (6 bases). This CDR3 has 13 amino acids. Trimming removed 2 bases at V and 3 bases at J, with 10 bases between. CDR1 and CDR2 from the germline V gene are GTSNPN and SVGIG (reference sequence). The CDR3 here is CAWSPQGYTEAFF. CDR3 nucleotide sequence: TGTGCCTGGAGTCCACAGGGTTACACTGAAGCTTTCTTT.

This clone has only a few counts. DNA for the CDR3: TGTGCCAGCAGTCCAACGGGCTACGAGCAGTACTTC. Residues: CASSPTGYEQYF. The chain links TRBV27 to TRBJ2-7; D gene uncertain. Trimming shortened V by 5 bases and J by 3 bases, and 8 bases separated the two germline ends. The CDR3 loop spans 12 amino acids. Germline CDR1 is MNHEY and CDR2 is SMNVEV (reference sequence).

This chain connects TRBV5-1 to TRBJ1-1; 9 bases fit TRBD1. The V segment lost 5 bases and the J segment 4 bases; nucleotides outside the gene matches: 9. In germline, CDR1 is SGHRS, CDR2 YFSETQ. This CDR3 is built from 15 residues. The CDR3 protein is CASRGTGGSGTEAFF. The CDR3 DNA follows: TGCGCCAGCAGGGGAACAGGGGGCTCGGGCACTGAAGCTTTCTTT.

The CDR3 DNA reads TGTGCCTGGACTCGGGGACTAGCGGGAGACCGGGAGCAGTTCTTC. Protein product: CAWTRGLAGDREQFF. The genes are TRBV30 and TRBJ2-1; 14 bases are a match to TRBD2. Germline V gene data show CDR1 as GTSNPN and CDR2 as SVGIG (reference sequence). J gave up 10 bases and V 4 bases, and 9 bases lay outside the gene matches. The CDR3 is 15 residues long.

This clone has at least ten counts. This chain connects TRBV7-9 to TRBJ2-5, with 10 bases aligning to TRBD2. J lost 4 bases, V lost 5 bases, and 1 base had no gene match. Germline V gene data show CDR1 as SEHNR and CDR2 as FQNEAQ (reference sequence). The CDR3 has 13 amino acids. CDR3 residues: CASSASGRETQYF. The CDR3 bases are TGTGCCAGCAGCGCTAGCGGGAGAGAGACCCAGTACTTC.

J is TRBJ1-1 and V is TRBV24-1; 8 positions agree with TRBD1. V trimming: 4 bases; J trimming: 3 bases; junction bases outside the gene matches: 9. The CDR3 runs to 16 residues. Germline V gives CDR1 KGHDR, CDR2 SFDVKD. The CDR3 loop reads CATSDSKTGADTEAFF. The CDR3 coding sequence is TGTGCCACCAGTGACTCTAAGACAGGGGCCGACACTGAAGCTTTCTTT.

J is TRBJ2-3 and V is TRBV5-1, with D tentatively TRBD1 (6 bases). CDR3 size: 16 residues. The ends were cut back, 4 bases at V and 4 bases at J, with 19 bases in the middle. In germline, CDR1 is SGHRS, CDR2 YFSETQ. CDR3 sequence: CASSLTQGRAADTQYF. The CDR3 DNA is TGCGCCAGCAGCCTTACTCAGGGGCGCGCCGCAGATACGCAGTATTTT.

The genes are TRBV9 and TRBJ1-1; D is uncertain. In germline, CDR1 is SGDLS, CDR2 YYNGEE. This CDR3 is built from 14 residues. The V and J ends lost 1 base and 1 base respectively, with 8 bases between them. The CDR3 DNA reads as TGTGCCAGCAGCGTATCGAGACAGAACACTGAAGCTTTCTTT. Its protein product is CASSVSRQNTEAFF.

The chain recombines TRBV2 with TRBJ2-2; possibly TRBD2 for D (7 bases). The CDR3 consists of 15 residues. Trimming removed 6 bases at V and 3 bases at J, with 14 bases between. Germline V gene sequence: CDR1 SNHLY, CDR2 FYNNEI. CDR3: CASRLRGGYTGELFF. As DNA, the CDR3 is TGTGCCAGCAGGCTCAGGGGAGGGTACACCGGGGAGCTGTTTTTT.

This chain connects TRBV5-6 to TRBJ2-5, with D tentatively TRBD1 (5 bases). CDR3 length equals 15 residues. V dropped 0 bases and J dropped 4 bases, with 13 bases sitting between them. Germline V lookup: CDR1 SGHDT, CDR2 YYEEEE. The chain's CDR3 is CASSLVVGQGETQYF. CDR3 nucleotides: TGTGCCAGCAGCTTGGTGGTGGGGCAGGGAGAGACCCAGTACTTC.